Here is one T cell receptor beta chain with its context. Antigen: not known. These data belong to a study of identical twins. The V gene end was trimmed by 2 bases and the J gene end by 8 bases; junction bases not matched to a gene: 6. CDR3 size: 14 residues. Germline V CDR1 and CDR2: SGHAT, FQNNGV. TCRdb reprocessed the 5' RACE reads with MiXCR, giving one entry per CDR3 protein. The table records fewer than 500,000 distinct CDR3 sequences, approximately 24% of them present only once. Notes on the study in general: Clonotypes of the beta chain that were abundant in cord blood carried fewer insertions (memory repertoires showed none).

The sample was also reused in another study, on T cells expressing NK-cell markers. That work adds: Each of several donors carried dominant NKG2C+ clonotypes accounting for about 1.0-7.0% of CD8+ T cells.

The V gene is TRBV11-2, the J gene TRBJ2-3; 8 bases align to TRBD2. The origin of this receptor is a woman younger than 35 in good health. Sequencing was performed on CD4+ T cells sorted from blood. The CDR3 DNA sequence: TGTGCCAGCAGCTTAATCACTAGCGGCGGTACGCAGTATTTT. It yields the protein CASSLITSGGTQYF.